The 14 T cell receptor beta chains given below trace back to one sample, sequenced in a study of cytomegalovirus exposure and HLA in healthy donors. Vbeta (60) and Jbeta (13) primers were used in the PCR. Repertoires were generated with immunoSEQ multiplex PCR, while TCRdb's copy carries only in-frame clones and drops some. The table lists around 150,000 clones, 75% of them singletons, with around 11% in the top ten. Material: PBMCs. These receptors were taken from a man in his late teens or twenties in good health and CMV-seropositive.

The chain links TRBV7-8 to TRBJ2-7; possibly TRBD1 for D (6 bases). Trimming left V 0 bases short and J 7 bases short, with 13 bases between. The CDR3 totals 14 residues. CDR1 SGHVS and CDR2 FQNEAQ come from the germline V gene. In DNA form, the CDR3 reads TGTGCCAGCAGCTTAGCTAGCGAAGGGGGAGAGCAGTACTTC. Protein product: CASSLASEGGEQYF.

J is TRBJ2-2 and V is TRBV11-3, with D perhaps matching TRBD1 (5 bases). Germline loops: CDR1 SGHNT, CDR2 YENEEA. This CDR3 is built from 14 residues. V lost 6 bases, J lost 1 base, and 9 bases lay in between. CDR3 DNA: TGTGCCAGCAGGGATGACAGGAACACCGGGGAGCTGTTTTTT. Protein sequence: CASRDDRNTGELFF.

This clone showed up just a few times. The chain couples TRBV5-1 to TRBJ2-3; 11 bases match TRBD2. Trimming at V came to 3 bases and at J to 0 bases, leaving 3 bases not matched to a gene. The germline V gene encodes CDR1 SGHRS and CDR2 YFSETQ. CDR3 length equals 16 residues. The CDR3 nucleotides are TGCGCCAGCAGCTGGCGACTAGCGGGAAGCACAGATACGCAGTATTTT. Its protein is CASSWRLAGSTDTQYF.

This clone was seen only once. This chain links TRBV15 with TRBJ2-4; D gene uncertain. The CDR3 runs 16 residues. V lost 3 bases to trimming and J lost 0 bases, with 12 bases between them. Germline CDR1 LNHNV, CDR2 YYDKDF (reference sequence). This CDR3 is CATSREHSGAKNIQYF. Written as DNA, the CDR3 is TGTGCCACCAGCAGGGAACACAGTGGAGCCAAAAACATTCAGTACTTC.

This clone appeared a single time. V usage is TRBV9 and J usage is TRBJ2-1, with D possibly matching TRBD2 (5 bases). This CDR3 has 17 amino acids. Deletions cut 1 base from V and 0 bases from J, with 14 bases between. Germline-derived CDR1 and CDR2 are SGDLS and YYNGEE. This CDR3 reads CASSVYGSEDSYNEQFF. The CDR3, as DNA: TGTGCCAGCAGCGTATATGGTAGCGAAGACTCCTACAATGAGCAGTTCTTC.

The CDR3 region is CASSLSGGGHGYTF. Here the CDR3 DNA reads TGTGCCAGCAGTTTATCAGGGGGCGGGCACGGCTACACCTTC. The chain couples TRBV28 to TRBJ1-2, with 8 bases matching TRBD1. Trimming at V came to 1 base and at J to 8 bases, leaving 6 bases not matched to a gene. The CDR3 length is 14 residues. CDR1 is MDHEN and CDR2 is SYDVKM in the germline V gene.

This clone was seen a few times. V gene TRBV27 combines with J gene TRBJ2-5; 9 nucleotides line up with TRBD2. V trimming: 5 bases; J trimming: 1 base; junction bases outside the gene matches: 5. The length of the CDR3 is 15 residues. Germline lookup yields CDR1 MNHEY and CDR2 SMNVEV (reference sequence). Written as DNA, the CDR3 is TGTGCCAGCAGTCTCCTAGCGGGGACCCAAGAGACCCAGTACTTC. Translation gives CASSLLAGTQETQYF.

The chain recombines TRBV5-4 with TRBJ1-4, with TRBD1 matching 7 bases. Germline loops: CDR1 SGHNT, CDR2 YYREEE (reference sequence). The V segment lost 3 bases and the J segment 0 bases; nucleotides outside the gene matches: 5. CDR3 length: 16 residues. CDR3 sequence reads: CASSSGQVATNEKLFF. The CDR3, as DNA: TGTGCCAGCAGCTCCGGACAGGTTGCAACTAATGAAAAACTGTTTTTT.

This clone was seen a few times. The chain employs TRBV7-4 and TRBJ1-4; D might be TRBD1 (6 bases). The germline V and J ends were trimmed by 4 bases and 3 bases, with 15 bases remaining between them. Germline V CDR1 and CDR2: SGHVT, SQSDAQ. The CDR3 has 16 amino acids. This chain's CDR3 is CASSYGQKRANEKLFF. The CDR3 region has the DNA TGTGCCAGCAGCTACGGACAGAAGAGGGCTAATGAAAAACTGTTTTTT.

The rearrangement links TRBV30 to TRBJ2-7; 10 bases fit TRBD2. V gave up 0 bases and J gave up 5 bases; unmatched junction bases: 4. The CDR3 covers 14 residues. Germline values: CDR1 GTSNPN, CDR2 SVGIG (reference sequence). The CDR3 loop is CAWSVIAGGNEQYF. The CDR3 DNA sequence: TGTGCCTGGAGTGTGATAGCGGGAGGTAACGAGCAGTACTTC.

In its sample, this clone was seen a few times. The chain employs TRBV19 and TRBJ2-1; 8 nucleotides line up with TRBD2. Losses at the gene ends were 6 bases for V and 10 bases for J; bases not matched to a gene: 14. Germline CDR1 is LNHDA and CDR2 is SQIVND (reference sequence). The CDR3 has 15 amino acids. This chain's CDR3 is CASSLRTREAKEQFF. CDR3 in DNA: TGTGCCAGTAGCCTACGGACGCGGGAGGCTAAGGAGCAGTTCTTC.

V is TRBV19 and J is TRBJ2-5, with 10 bases fitting TRBD1. The DNA end lines up better with TRBJ2-7; the J call may be wrong. CDR1 is LNHDA and CDR2 is SQIVND in the germline V gene (reference sequence). This CDR3 contains 16 residues. CDR3 residues: CASRTSVGQGLHEQYF. CDR3 coding DNA: TGTGCCAGTAGGACGTCGGTGGGACAGGGGTTACACGAGCAGTACTTC.

The chain combines TRBV21-1 with TRBJ2-1; the D call TRBD2 from the table was never checked on the DNA. TRBV21-1 is described as a pseudogene. The CDR3 spans 16 residues. The CDR3: CASSKVVLAGVSEQFF. DNA for the CDR3: TGTGCCAGCAGCAAAGTGGTGCTAGCGGGAGTGAGTGAGCAGTTCTTC.

The chain links TRBV5-1 to TRBJ2-7; 8 bases map to TRBD2. The CDR3 sequence is 15 residues long. Germline V gene data show CDR1 as SGHRS and CDR2 as YFSETQ. The J segment lost 7 bases and the V segment lost 4 bases, leaving 13 bases of the junction unmatched. CDR3 protein: CASSAQGAGVREQYF. For the CDR3, the DNA is TGCGCCAGCAGCGCCCAGGGAGCGGGAGTACGGGAGCAGTACTTC.